This TCR beta chain was documented in a study of shared clonotypes between healthy human individuals. Produced via immunoSEQ multiplex PCR; TCRdb's table is partial and in-frame only. Among 2 million to 2.5 million clones listed, under 97% were seen once. Germline lookup yields CDR1 KGHSH and CDR2 LQKENI. The CDR3 contains 15 residues. V lost 3 bases to trimming and J lost 3 bases, with 11 bases between them. This sequence originates from a man aged 18 to 30 in good health. The V gene is TRBV18, the J gene TRBJ1-4; no reliable D call. Sample: naive CD4+ T cells sorted from blood. Subset in this sample: CD45RA+ positively selected. For the CDR3, the DNA is TGTGCCAGCTCACCCTATAAGAGGTCTAATGAAAAACTGTTTTTT. Translated, it gives CASSPYKRSNEKLFF.